This T cell receptor (beta chain) was recovered during a study of blood T cell repertoires in COVID-19. Overall study context: Acute and convalescent COVID-19 samples came from the United States, Italy and Spain.

This table comes from immunoSEQ multiplex PCR, and its TCRdb copy is limited to in-frame clones, with some not included. In the table there are 250,000 to 350,000 clones, 89% of which are singletons. Trimming cost V 0 bases and J 1 base, with 10 bases left between them. Germline CDR1 reads SGHRS; CDR2 reads YFSETQ. The CDR3 consists of 15 residues. Sequences were obtained from peripheral blood. V usage is TRBV5-1 and J usage is TRBJ2-5; tentatively, D is TRBD1 (5 bases). The clonotype comes from a woman in her 40s who had recovered from COVID-19. CDR3 DNA: TGCGCCAGCAGCTTGGAAGGACAATTCCAAGAGACCCAGTACTTC. It translates to CASSLEGQFQETQYF.